The 25 T cell receptor beta chains given below trace back to one sample, sequenced in a study of control samples from healthy donors and cancer patients. The method was immunoSEQ multiplex PCR; TCRdb's version includes in-frame clones alone and lacks a portion of them. Among about 150,000 clones listed, around 86% were seen once. Sequencing input: blood. These receptors were collected from a man aged 25-45 years in good health.

Judged by abundance, this clone is medium-sized (0.01 to 0.1%). The chain uses TRBV4-2 and TRBJ2-1; 9 bases match TRBD2. V lost 3 bases to trimming and J lost 2 bases; unmatched junction nucleotides: 5. Per germline, CDR1 LGHNA and CDR2 YNFKEQ. CDR3 size: 16 residues. CDR3 region: CASSHEGGGAYNEQFF. CDR3 bases: TGTGCCAGCAGCCACGAGGGCGGGGGGGCCTACAATGAGCAGTTCTTC.

The chain employs TRBV18 and TRBJ1-5; possible D gene TRBD1, 6 bases. This CDR3 is 16 amino acids long. Germline V CDR1 and CDR2: KGHSH, LQKENI. Trimming removed 2 bases from V and 3 bases from J, with 14 bases in between. DNA of the CDR3: TGTGCCAGCTCACCAAATGCAGGGGCCAACAATCAGCCCCAGCATTTT. Amino acids: CASSPNAGANNQPQHF.

V and J are TRBV4-3 and TRBJ2-7, with D unclear. V lost 0 bases to trimming and J lost 3 bases, with 12 bases between them. The length of the CDR3 is 15 residues. Germline CDR1 and CDR2: LGHNA and YSLEER. The CDR3 DNA is TGCGCCAGCAGCCAAGATCGAGCCAGCAACTACGAGCAGTACTTC. Protein: CASSQDRASNYEQYF.

The chain combines TRBV14 with TRBJ1-1; the D gene is possibly TRBD1 (6 bases). This CDR3 is 16 amino acids long. The germline CDR1 and CDR2 sequences are SGHDN and FVKESK. Trimming took 0 bases from V and 1 from J, leaving 12 bases between them. DNA for the CDR3: TGTGCCAGCAGCCAAGAGGGAGGACAGTCGAACACTGAAGCTTTCTTT. Its protein is CASSQEGGQSNTEAFF.

The chain carries TRBV7-2 and TRBJ2-3; perhaps TRBD2 as D (6 bases). The CDR3 is made up of 14 amino acids. Germline V gene lookup returns CDR1 SGHTA and CDR2 FQGNSA. Trimming stripped 1 base from V and 3 bases from J, with 8 bases between. CDR3 region: CASSLVRETDTQYF. In DNA form, the CDR3 reads TGTGCCAGCAGCTTAGTTCGGGAGACAGATACGCAGTATTTT.

The chain couples TRBV4-1 to TRBJ2-5; tentatively, D is TRBD2 (6 bases). V was clipped by 1 base and J by 2 bases, with 14 bases between them. CDR3 length: 16 amino acids. CDR1 is MGHRA, CDR2 YSYEKL, per germline. The DNA of the CDR3 is TGCGCCAGCAGCCAAGGGTTAGCGGAACTACAAGAGACCCAGTACTTC. Translation gives CASSQGLAELQETQYF.

This chain connects TRBV27 to TRBJ2-7; D unresolved. CDR3 length equals 16 residues. Germline V gene sequence: CDR1 MNHEY, CDR2 SMNVEV (reference sequence). V lost 5 bases, J lost 0 bases, and 17 bases lay in between. CDR3 protein: CASSPDPNEYSYEQYF. The CDR3 region has the DNA TGTGCCAGCAGTCCGGACCCGAACGAATACTCCTACGAGCAGTACTTC.

The rearrangement uses TRBV7-2 and TRBJ2-7; TRBD1 agrees at 8 bases. Trimming took 5 bases from V and 7 from J; bases not matched to a gene: 10. The V gene's germline CDR1 is SGHTA and CDR2 FQGNSA. CDR3 size: 14 residues. The DNA of the CDR3 is TGTGCCAGCAGCCTAAGTCCTACAGGGGGAGAGCAGTACTTC. This gives the protein CASSLSPTGGEQYF. The variable domain in full, completed from reference TRBV7-2 and TRBJ2-7, reads GAGVSQSPSNKVTEKGKDVELRCDPISGHTALYWYRQSLGQGLEFLIYFQGNSAPDKSGLPSDRFSAERTGGSVSTLTIQRTQQEDSAVYLCASSLSPTGGEQYFGPGTRLTVT.

In this sample, this clone turned up once. This sequence joins TRBV9 and TRBJ1-2; tentative D call: TRBD1 (6 bases). The CDR3 runs to 14 residues. The germline V and J ends were trimmed by 0 bases and 8 bases, with 14 bases remaining between them. Per the germline V gene, CDR1 is SGDLS and CDR2 is YYNGEE. CDR3 coding DNA: TGTGCCAGCAGCGTAGCTACGGGGGCAGGCGGCTACACCTTC. This encodes CASSVATGAGGYTF.

The chain combines TRBV27 with TRBJ2-7; no clear D gene. Germline CDR1 MNHEY, CDR2 SMNVEV (reference sequence). This CDR3 has 11 amino acids. V was cut by 3 bases and J by 7 bases, with 7 bases left in between. CDR3: CASSFDGEQYF. In DNA, the CDR3 is TGTGCCAGCAGTTTTGATGGGGAGCAGTACTTC.

The chain combines TRBV9 with TRBJ2-2; D assignment may be TRBD1 or TRBD2 (5 bases each). Trimming left V 0 bases short and J 5 bases short, with 14 bases between. This CDR3 is built from 16 residues. Germline CDR1 SGDLS, CDR2 YYNGEE. DNA of the CDR3: TGTGCCAGCAGCGTAGCTTTGGGGACGAGTACCGGGGAGCTGTTTTTT. This sequence encodes CASSVALGTSTGELFF.

The DNA for the CDR3 is TGTGCCAGCAGCTTAAGAGCTGTCACTGAAGCTTTCTTT. The encoded protein is CASSLRAVTEAFF. The rearrangement uses TRBV3-1 (or the pseudogene TRBV3-2) and TRBJ1-1; D not resolved. CDR3 length: 13 residues. Between the trimmed V and J ends, which lost 5 bases and 4 bases, there was a span of 11 bases. Germline loops: CDR1 LGHDT, CDR2 YNNKEL (reference sequence).

The chain joins TRBV9 to TRBJ2-3; D could derive from TRBD1 or TRBD2 (5 bases each). Trimming left V 0 bases short and J 1 base short, with 12 bases between. The CDR3 runs 16 residues. The V gene's germline CDR1 is SGDLS and CDR2 YYNGEE. The CDR3 nucleotides are TGTGCCAGCAGCGTAGTGGGTAGGGGAGGCACAGATACGCAGTATTTT. It is translated as CASSVVGRGGTDTQYF.

This chain links TRBV25-1 with TRBJ2-1; D gene uncertain. Germline CDR1 is MGHDK and CDR2 is SYGVNS. This CDR3 region has 13 residues. Trimming removed 2 bases at V and 5 bases at J, with 7 bases between. CDR3 nucleotides: TGTGCCAGCAGTGAACCCGTCGACAATGAGCAGTTCTTC. Amino acid sequence: CASSEPVDNEQFF.

This clone was detected once. The V call is TRBV5-4, the J call TRBJ2-3, with 13 bases matching TRBD2. Trimming removed 4 bases from V and 5 bases from J; junction bases left unmatched: 7. Per the germline V gene, CDR1 is SGHNT and CDR2 is YYREEE (reference sequence). CDR3 size: 16 residues. CDR3 loop: CASSLRLAGGGDTQYF. CDR3 nucleotides: TGTGCCAGCAGCCTCCGACTAGCGGGAGGAGGAGATACGCAGTATTTT.

CDR3 in amino acids: CASSQVIAGRGYTF. CDR3 in DNA: TGCGCCAGCAGCCAAGTTATAGCGGGAAGGGGCTACACCTTC. The rearrangement links TRBV4-3 to TRBJ1-2, with no clear D. CDR3 length equals 14 residues. Germline V gives CDR1 LGHNA, CDR2 YSLEER. V gave up 1 base and J gave up 8 bases, with 14 bases separating them.

CDR3 loop: CASSDNRMNTEAFF. In DNA, the CDR3 is TGTGCCAGCAGTGACAACAGAATGAACACTGAAGCTTTCTTT. The chain joins TRBV2 to TRBJ1-1, with D unresolved. The CDR3 covers 14 residues. The germline CDR1 and CDR2 sequences are SNHLY and FYNNEI. The V end lost 3 bases, the J end lost 0 bases, and 8 bases lay between the germline ends.

This rearrangement joins TRBV24-1 to TRBJ2-3, with no clear D. The CDR3 runs to 14 residues. The V end was cut by 4 bases, the J end by 2 bases, with 9 bases between. Germline values: CDR1 KGHDR, CDR2 SFDVKD. This chain's CDR3 is CATSERDNTDTQYF. The CDR3, as DNA: TGTGCCACCAGTGAAAGAGACAACACAGATACGCAGTATTTT.

A remark on this clone: Given a much more abundant clone one base away, this may be a read error. The sample has other DNA sequences that encode this CDR3 too. The V and J genes are TRBV5-6 and TRBJ1-6; tentative D call: TRBD1 (5 bases). The CDR3 totals 12 residues. Per the germline V gene, CDR1 is SGHDT and CDR2 is YYEEEE. Trimming cost V 0 bases and J 14 bases, with 9 bases left between them. CDR3 sequence reads: CASSLVRGALHF. The CDR3, as DNA: TGTGCCAGCAGCTTGGTTCGGGGCGCCCTCCACTTT. The whole variable domain, remainder taken from reference TRBV5-6 and TRBJ1-6, is DAGVTQSPTHLIKTRGQQVTLRCSPKSGHDTVSWYQQALGQGPQFIFQYYEEEERQRGNFPDRFSGHQFPNYSSELNVNALLLGDSALYLCASSLVRGALHFGNGTRLTVT.

The chain uses TRBV6-4 and TRBJ2-1; D may match TRBD1 or TRBD2 (6 bases each). Trimming stripped 0 bases from V and 6 bases from J, with 12 bases between. The germline gives CDR1 MRHNA, CDR2 SNTAGT. The CDR3 covers 15 residues. This CDR3 is CASSDSSQGGNEQFF. The CDR3, as DNA: TGTGCCAGCAGTGACTCCTCACAGGGAGGCAATGAGCAGTTCTTC.

This clone was recorded only once. The chain recombines TRBV5-6 with TRBJ1-5; no firm D call. Trimming shortened V by 0 bases and J by 4 bases, and 5 bases separated the two germline ends. Germline CDR1 and CDR2: SGHDT and YYEEEE. The length of the CDR3 is 13 residues. CDR3 DNA sequence: TGTGCCAGCAGCTTGGGGACGAATCAGCCCCAGCATTTT. This encodes CASSLGTNQPQHF.

This sequence joins TRBV24-1 and TRBJ2-2; the D gene is possibly TRBD2 (7 bases). With 9 bases removed from V and 4 bases from J, the gap between germline ends came to 17 bases. This CDR3 has 15 amino acids. Germline CDR1 reads KGHDR; CDR2 reads SFDVKD. CDR3: CATSAGAAGTGELFF. The DNA for the CDR3 is TGTGCCACCTCGGCGGGGGCCGCGGGCACCGGGGAGCTGTTTTTT.

A remark on this clone: At the DNA level, this CDR3 is encoded by other sequences in the same sample as well. The chain joins TRBV7-9 to TRBJ1-6; D remains ambiguous. V was trimmed by 3 bases and J by 6 bases, leaving 9 bases between them. This CDR3 region has 14 residues. Germline loops: CDR1 SEHNR, CDR2 FQNEAQ (reference sequence). The CDR3 DNA reads TGTGCCAGCAGCTTTCTGGGCCCTAATTCACCCCTCCACTTT. It is translated as CASSFLGPNSPLHF. Combining the CDR3 with reference TRBV7-9 and TRBJ1-6 gives the whole variable domain DTGVSQNPRHKITKRGQNVTFRCDPISEHNRLYWYRQTLGQGPEFLTYFQNEAQLEKSRLLSDRFSAERPKGSFSTLEIQRTEQGDSAMYLCASSFLGPNSPLHFGNGTRLTVT.

This chain joins TRBV19 and TRBJ1-2; D perhaps matches TRBD1 (6 bases). The V gene lost 4 bases and the J gene lost 2 bases, with 11 bases spanning the gap. The CDR3 length is 14 residues. In germline, CDR1 is LNHDA, CDR2 SQIVND (reference sequence). The DNA of the CDR3 is TGTGCCAGTAGTAGCGCCGGGACAAACTATGGCTACACCTTC. It is translated as CASSSAGTNYGYTF.

The chain joins TRBV11-3 to TRBJ1-1; no reliable D call. Germline loops: CDR1 SGHNT, CDR2 YENEEA. The CDR3 is 15 residues long. V was clipped by 4 bases and J by 0 bases, with 12 bases between them. CDR3 region: CASSSPRQMNTEAFF. CDR3 sequence (DNA): TGTGCCAGCAGCTCCCCACGGCAGATGAACACTGAAGCTTTCTTT.